The sequence of this TCR beta chain was determined in a study of cytomegalovirus exposure and HLA in healthy donors. The PCR used 60 Vbeta and 13 Jbeta primers. This table comes from immunoSEQ multiplex PCR, and its TCRdb copy is limited to in-frame clones, with some not included. The table for this sample gives tens of thousands of clones. There are 13 residues in the CDR3. The V gene's germline CDR1 is MDHEN and CDR2 SYDVKM. Trimming cost V 8 bases and J 1 base, with 12 bases left between them. Material for sequencing was PBMCs. This chain uses TRBV28 with TRBJ2-7, with D unresolved. The sequence was obtained from a man in his late teens or twenties in good health and CMV-seropositive. CDR3 sequence reads: CASLEHRSYEQYF. The CDR3 coding sequence is TGTGCCAGCCTTGAACACCGTTCCTACGAGCAGTACTTC.